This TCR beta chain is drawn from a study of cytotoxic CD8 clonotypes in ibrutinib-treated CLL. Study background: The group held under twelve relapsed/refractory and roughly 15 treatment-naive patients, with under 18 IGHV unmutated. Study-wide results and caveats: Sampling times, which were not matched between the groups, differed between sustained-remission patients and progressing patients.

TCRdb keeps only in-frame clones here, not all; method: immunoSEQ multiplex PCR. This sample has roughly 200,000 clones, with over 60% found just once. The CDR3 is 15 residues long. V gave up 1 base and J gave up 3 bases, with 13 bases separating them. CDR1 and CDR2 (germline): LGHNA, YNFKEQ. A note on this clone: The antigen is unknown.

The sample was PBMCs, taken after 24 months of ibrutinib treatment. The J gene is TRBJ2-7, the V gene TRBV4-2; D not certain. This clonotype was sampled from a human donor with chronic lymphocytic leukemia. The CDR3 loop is CASSQGLPADYEQYF. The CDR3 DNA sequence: TGTGCCAGCAGCCAAGGGTTGCCCGCGGACTACGAGCAGTACTTC.